The clone carrying this T cell receptor beta chain was seen only a few times. Then a second PCR, running roughly 7 to 11 cycles, was carried out with a sample-barcoded 5' primer and a J-beta primer mix. Each cDNA molecule was tagged by a template-switch adaptor with 12 random nucleotides. MiXCR was run by TCRdb on the 5' RACE reads, yielding one entry per CDR3 protein. Of about 580,000 distinct CDR3 sequences listed, 47% are singletons. The data were obtained in a study of blood T cells in healthy people across ages. From germline, CDR1 is SQVTM and CDR2 ANQGSEA. The CDR3 is made up of 13 amino acids.

Sequenced material: blood. The TCR was taken from a man at least 80 years old in good health. The chain has TRBV29-1 and TRBJ2-7, with 7 bases identical to TRBD1. The end of the DNA is better explained by TRBJ2-5, so the J call may be wrong. The DNA for the CDR3 is TGCAGCGTAGGAGACAGGGTGAATGAGACCCAGTACTTC. Translation: CSVGDRVNETQYF.